This T cell receptor (beta chain) was observed in a study of cytomegalovirus exposure and HLA in healthy donors. The study, taken as a whole, reports: Reported results showed that the classifier diagnosed cytomegalovirus status with high specificity and sensitivity. Rarity characterized most TCR sequences, yet some public TCRs appeared in many donors.

The data were produced by immunoSEQ multiplex PCR, yet TCRdb's version contains in-frame clones alone and is incomplete. The table lists roughly 250,000 clones, 86% of them singletons. The CDR3 totals 13 residues. Germline CDR1 is GTSNPN and CDR2 is SVGIG (reference sequence). Trimming took 7 bases from V and 4 from J, leaving 13 bases between them. With regard to this clone: The target antigen is unknown.

This sequence was found in a woman under 40 in good health and CMV-seropositive. The sequencing sample was made of PBMCs. V is TRBV30 and J is TRBJ2-2; a weak D match, TRBD1 (6 bases). CDR3 sequence (DNA): TGTGCCTTCTACAGGGTGGGCACCGGGGAGCTGTTTTTT. It translates to CAFYRVGTGELFF.